This T cell receptor beta chain is drawn from a study of T-cell reconstitution after alpha-beta-depleted transplantation in children. Study-wide findings and caveats: Surviving thymic progenitors and recipient T cells were the source of high TCRbeta diversity at day 60 in some patients. Where alpha-beta T cells came from about two months after transplant was reportedly several hundred expanded graft clones. T-cell counts and diversity at one year post-transplant came mainly from newly produced T cells.

For TCRbeta, the library was prepared with unique molecular identifiers. TCRdb analysed the PCR reads with MiXCR anew, one entry per CDR3 protein. Counted here are some 460,000 distinct CDR3 sequences, 15% to 20% occurring once; the ten biggest clones make up 29%. This clonotype has more than one count but fewer than ten. Its antigen is undetermined. Germline V gene data show CDR1 as SGHTA and CDR2 as FQGNSA. The V and J ends lost 7 bases and 4 bases, in that order; junction bases with no gene match: 1. The CDR3 runs 12 residues. The receptor was derived from a boy in the first two years of life who had a stem cell transplant for Wiskott-Aldrich syndrome, so the T cells may come from the graft donor. The chain carries TRBV7-2 and TRBJ2-7; the match to TRBD2 covers 10 bases. The specimen was PBMCs, mostly from graft donor cells, collected 360 days after TCRalphabeta/CD19-depleted stem cell transplant. CDR3 coding DNA: TGTGCCAGCAAGCGGGAGGGGTACGAGCAGTACTTC. This translates into CASKREGYEQYF.